Each of the 8 T cell receptor beta chains below was sequenced from the same sample in a study of blood T cell repertoires in COVID-19. The protocol was immunoSEQ multiplex PCR, while the TCRdb copy is restricted to in-frame clones and leaves out a portion. The sample holds hundreds of thousands of clones, about 90% seen once. The sequenced material came from peripheral blood. These receptors were collected from a woman in her thirties with COVID-19, enrolled during active disease.

The rearrangement joins TRBV10-3 to TRBJ1-6, with D hard to call. The CDR3 loop spans 16 amino acids. Per germline, CDR1 ENHRY and CDR2 SYGVKD. The V and J ends lost 0 bases and 0 bases respectively, with 6 bases between them. The CDR3 DNA follows: TGTGCCATCAGTGAGTCGTTGAGCTCCTATAATTCACCCCTCCACTTT. It yields the protein CAISESLSSYNSPLHF.

The rearrangement links TRBV4-3 to TRBJ2-5, with D perhaps matching TRBD1 (5 bases). The CDR3 spans 15 residues. With 0 bases removed from V and 0 bases from J, the gap between germline ends came to 8 bases. CDR1 is LGHNA and CDR2 is YSLEER in the germline V gene. In DNA, the CDR3 is TGCGCCAGCAGCCAAGATTACAGGTACCAAGAGACCCAGTACTTC. It yields the protein CASSQDYRYQETQYF.

This clone has a single count. V usage is TRBV19 and J usage is TRBJ1-2; TRBD1 aligns across 9 bases. J lost 4 bases, V lost 4 bases, and 10 bases had no gene match. CDR3 length equals 16 residues. Looked up from germline, CDR1 is LNHDA and CDR2 is SQIVND (reference sequence). This CDR3 is CASSNRDRVGAYGYTF. CDR3 nucleotide sequence: TGTGCCAGTAGTAACCGGGACAGGGTCGGGGCCTATGGCTACACCTTC.

This chain uses TRBV11-2 with TRBJ2-3, with D possibly TRBD2 on 6 matching bases. V was pared by 1 base and J by 0 bases, with 11 bases between. This CDR3 comprises 16 residues. The V gene's germline CDR1 is SGHAT and CDR2 FQNNGV. DNA of the CDR3: TGTGCCAGCAGCTTAGTAACGGGGGTCAGCACAGATACGCAGTATTTT. It specifies CASSLVTGVSTDTQYF.

V gene TRBV6-5 combines with J gene TRBJ2-6; TRBD1 is a possible D gene (5 bases). V was shortened by 6 bases and J by 3 bases, with 12 bases between the two germline ends. Germline V gene lookup returns CDR1 MNHEY and CDR2 SVGAGI. The CDR3 is 15 residues long. CDR3 DNA: TGTGCCAGCAGACCAGGGCATGGTGGGGCCAACGTCCTGACTTTC. It codes for CASRPGHGGANVLTF.

The chain combines TRBV6-5 with TRBJ1-4; D call uncertain. Germline lookup yields CDR1 MNHEY and CDR2 SVGAGI. This CDR3 contains 13 residues. Between the trimmed V and J ends, which lost 3 bases and 6 bases, there was a span of 8 bases. The CDR3 DNA is TGTGCCAGCAGTTATAAGAGGGATGAAAAACTGTTTTTT. Translated: CASSYKRDEKLFF.

The rearrangement uses TRBV11-2 and TRBJ1-2; perhaps TRBD1 as D (6 bases). CDR1 is SGHAT, CDR2 FQNNGV, per germline. The V end was cut by 2 bases, the J end by 5 bases, with 12 bases between. CDR3 length: 14 residues. Written as DNA, the CDR3 is TGTGCCAGCAGCTTAAGTACAGGGAGTTATGGCTACACCTTC. Amino acids: CASSLSTGSYGYTF.

The rearrangement joins TRBV27 to TRBJ2-3, with 9 bases matching TRBD2. Germline values: CDR1 MNHEY, CDR2 SMNVEV (reference sequence). V lost 6 bases and J lost 3; bases outside the gene matches: 7. CDR3 length equals 15 residues. This chain's CDR3 is CASRAGGPLTDTQYF. DNA of the CDR3: TGTGCCAGCAGGGCGGGGGGGCCGCTAACAGATACGCAGTATTTT.